The rows below give T cell receptor beta chains drawn from one sample of a study of T cell responses to AZD1222 COVID-19 vaccine. Data came from immunoSEQ multiplex PCR; TCRdb stores just in-frame clones and leaves some out. The sample yields around 150,000 clones, about four fifths seen once. This sample comprised peripheral blood, obtained on day 0 of AZD1222 vaccination. These receptors were obtained from an adult in good health. Each CDR3 is given with its conserved first and last residue. The D gene is left open where the match is weak. Only part of the rows carry a size: once, few, many, or a class if the clone is expanded.

11,NA,TRBJ1-1,TRBV28,NA,CATTADTEAFF,TGTGCCACCACGGCGGACACTGAAGCTTTCTTT
13,NA,TRBJ1-5,TRBV6-6,NA,CASSPLVALAQHF,TGTGCCAGCAGTCCTCTGGTAGCGCTGGCCCAGCATTTT
14,TRBD1,TRBJ1-1,TRBV5-1,NA,CASSSGQGATEAFF,TGCGCCAGCAGCTCGGGACAGGGGGCGACTGAAGCTTTCTTT
12,NA,TRBJ1-1,TRBV30,NA,CAWSSWNTEAFF,TGTGCCTGGAGTTCCTGGAACACTGAAGCTTTCTTT
14,NA,TRBJ2-7,TRBV6-5,few,CASLRDILSYEQYF,TGTGCCAGTCTGAGGGATATCTTATCCTACGAGCAGTACTTC
11,NA,TRBJ1-1,TRBV25-1,NA,CASSEAGGAFF,TGTGCCAGCAGTGAAGCGGGTGGAGCTTTCTTT
14,TRBD1,TRBJ1-5,TRBV2,few,CASSADRGNQPQHF,TGTGCCAGCAGTGCCGACAGGGGCAATCAGCCCCAGCATTTT
15,NA,TRBJ1-5,TRBV3-1/TRBV3-2,NA,CASSQGDSENQPQHF,TGTGCCAGCAGCCAAGGTGACAGTGAGAATCAGCCCCAGCATTTT
14,NA,TRBJ1-1,TRBV19,NA,CASSIDQANTEAFF,TGTGCCAGTAGTATAGATCAGGCGAACACTGAAGCTTTCTTT
13,NA,TRBJ2-7,TRBV6-2/TRBV6-3,few,CASSPDGGDEQYF,TGTGCCAGCAGCCCAGACGGGGGCGACGAGCAGTACTTC
14,TRBD1,TRBJ2-2,TRBV2,NA,CASNNRGNTGELFF,TGTGCCAGCAATAACAGGGGGAACACCGGGGAGCTGTTTTTT
15,TRBD1,TRBJ2-7,TRBV7-3,NA,CASSSQQGPSYEQYF,TGTGCCAGCAGCTCTCAACAGGGGCCTAGCTACGAGCAGTACTTC
15,TRBD2,TRBJ2-1,TRBV19,NA,CASSPTSVSYNEQFF,TGTGCCAGTAGTCCCACTAGCGTATCCTACAATGAGCAGTTCTTC
14,NA,TRBJ1-3,TRBV11-1,NA,CASSLSGIGNTIYF,TGTGCCAGCAGCTTATCAGGGATCGGAAACACCATATATTTT
19,TRBD1,TRBJ2-6,TRBV5-1,NA,CASSRSPETGLSGANVLTF,TGCGCCAGCAGTCGTTCCCCAGAGACAGGGCTCTCTGGGGCCAACGTCCTGACTTTC
15,NA,TRBJ2-1,TRBV6-4,NA,CASSDDGGPYNEQFF,TGTGCCAGCAGTGACGACGGGGGGCCCTACAATGAGCAGTTCTTC
15,NA,TRBJ1-1,TRBV7-9,NA,CASSLAGGKNTEAFF,TGTGCCAGCAGCTTAGCGGGCGGAAAGAACACTGAAGCTTTCTTT
13,TRBD2,TRBJ2-3,TRBV19,NA,CASSIDLAGGPYF,TGTGCCAGTAGTATAGATCTAGCGGGGGGACCGTATTTT
13,NA,TRBJ2-5,TRBV9,NA,CASSGRSWETQYF,TGTGCCAGCAGTGGCAGGTCGTGGGAGACCCAGTACTTC
16,NA,TRBJ2-5,TRBV5-1,NA,CASSAPEVGTQETQYF,TGCGCCAGCAGCGCCCCCGAAGTGGGGACCCAAGAGACCCAGTACTTC
14,NA,TRBJ1-1,TRBV6-1,NA,CASSDLGMNTEAFF,TGTGCCAGCAGTGACCTGGGCATGAACACTGAAGCTTTTTTT
15,TRBD1,TRBJ2-1,TRBV5-1,NA,CASSIDRGPTNEQFF,TGCGCCAGCAGCATAGACAGGGGCCCTACCAATGAGCAGTTCTTC
16,NA,TRBJ2-1,TRBV19,NA,CASMPSPLLFNNEQFF,TGTGCCAGCATGCCGAGTCCCCTACTCTTTAACAATGAGCAGTTCTTC
16,TRBD1,TRBJ1-2,TRBV5-6,once,CASSPLPSGTGGGYTF,TGTGCCAGCAGCCCTCTCCCCTCCGGGACAGGGGGCGGCTACACCTTC
13,NA,TRBJ2-7,TRBV7-3,NA,CASSLDGGYEQYF,TGTGCCAGCAGCTTGGACGGGGGATACGAGCAGTACTTC
14,NA,TRBJ2-1,TRBV6-5,NA,CASSAGTPLSEQFF,TGTGCCAGCAGCGCCGGGACACCCTTAAGTGAGCAGTTCTTC
13,NA,TRBJ2-7,TRBV12-3/TRBV12-4,NA,CASSPGRMREQYF,TGTGCCAGCAGCCCGGGACGCATGCGTGAGCAGTACTTC
16,NA,TRBJ1-1,TRBV18,NA,CASSLAGASLNTEAFF,TGTGCCAGCTCACTGGCCGGGGCGTCTTTGAACACTGAAGCTTTCTTT
14,NA,TRBJ1-5,TRBV27,NA,CASSFAYSNQPQHF,TGTGCCAGCAGTTTTGCTTATAGCAATCAGCCCCAGCATTTT
20,TRBD1,TRBJ1-1,TRBV18,NA,CASSPIRLVSTGGTNTEAFF,TGTGCCAGCTCACCAATACGACTTGTTTCGACAGGGGGGACGAACACTGAAGCTTTCTTT
13,NA,TRBJ1-1,TRBV25-1,NA,CASSESKRLEAFF,TGTGCCAGCAGTGAGTCTAAGAGGCTTGAAGCTTTCTTT
13,NA,TRBJ2-7,TRBV28,NA,CATGVTVSYEQYF,TGTGCCACCGGGGTTACCGTCTCCTACGAGCAGTACTTC
15,NA,TRBJ2-3,TRBV27,NA,CASSRGKYFTDTQYF,TGTGCCAGCAGTAGAGGGAAATATTTCACAGATACGCAGTATTTT
16,NA,TRBJ1-6,TRBV19,NA,CASGTGLASYNSPLHF,TGTGCCAGCGGAACAGGGTTGGCCTCCTATAATTCACCCCTCCACTTT
14,NA,TRBJ1-6,TRBV6-5,NA,CASRQGSYNSPLHF,TGTGCCAGCAGGCAGGGTTCCTATAATTCACCCCTCCACTTT
13,NA,TRBJ1-5,TRBV6-5,NA,CASRGNSNQPQHF,TGTGCTAGCAGGGGAAATAGCAATCAGCCCCAGCATTTT
14,NA,TRBJ2-2,TRBV28,few,CASSWTEGAGELFF,TGTGCCAGCAGTTGGACAGAGGGGGCCGGGGAGCTGTTTTTT
16,TRBD1,TRBJ1-5,TRBV11-2,NA,CASSTGQGGSNQPQHF,TGTGCCAGCAGCACTGGACAGGGTGGGAGCAATCAGCCCCAGCATTTT
16,TRBD1,TRBJ2-5,TRBV18,NA,CASSQMDRGLQETQYF,TGTGCCAGCTCACAGATGGACAGGGGGTTACAGGAGACCCAGTACTTC
13,NA,TRBJ1-1,TRBV12-3/TRBV12-4,NA,CASTKGSGTEAFF,TGTGCCAGCACCAAGGGGTCCGGCACTGAAGCTTTCTTT
17,NA,TRBJ1-6,TRBV3-1/TRBV3-2,NA,CASSHPFGGVAGSPLHF,TGTGCCAGCAGCCACCCCTTCGGAGGGGTTGCTGGGTCACCCCTCCACTTT
18,NA,TRBJ1-3,TRBV14,NA,CASSARFGTLSSGNTIYF,TGTGCCAGCAGCGCACGATTCGGGACACTAAGCTCTGGAAACACCATATATTTT
13,NA,TRBJ1-5,TRBV18,once,CASAPGLNQPQHF,TGTGCCAGCGCACCAGGGCTTAATCAGCCCCAGCATTTT
17,TRBD2,TRBJ2-1,TRBV27,NA,CASSSWEGAGAYNEQFF,TGTGCCAGCAGTTCTTGGGAAGGGGCGGGGGCCTACAATGAGCAGTTCTTC
21,NA,TRBJ1-2,TRBV4-2,NA,CASSQDRVNVGLGVGSYGYTF,TGTGCCAGCAGCCAAGATAGGGTTAACGTTGGTCTTGGGGTTGGCAGCTATGGCTACACCTTC
16,NA,TRBJ1-5,TRBV24-1,few,CATSDVSEGPNQPQHF,TGTGCCACCAGTGATGTGAGTGAGGGGCCCAATCAGCCCCAGCATTTT
14,NA,TRBJ2-7,TRBV5-1,NA,CASSPEGRLGEQYF,TGCGCCAGCAGTCCAGAAGGCCGTCTCGGGGAGCAGTACTTC
16,NA,TRBJ1-5,TRBV30,NA,CAWSVGRAGSNQPQHF,TGTGCCTGGAGTGTAGGGCGGGCAGGGAGCAATCAGCCCCAGCATTTT
11,NA,TRBJ2-4,TRBV19,once,CASLLGGGEYF,TGTGCCAGCCTACTAGGGGGAGGCGAGTACTTC
11,NA,TRBJ1-2,TRBV7-9,NA,CASTKGDGYTF,TGTGCCAGCACCAAGGGGGATGGCTACACCTTC